This T cell receptor beta chain was retrieved from a study of blood T cell repertoires in COVID-19 (dated by TCRdb to 2020 to 2022). About the full investigation: The collaborator samples originated in the United States, Italy and Spain and spanned the acute and convalescent phases of COVID-19. Where available, HLA class I and class II types were taken from metadata supplied by the sample provider and were not determined by assay-based typing. The samples were drawn from the first 160 participants of the ongoing ImmuneRACE study and from more than 1,000 subjects provided by 6 global collaborators. The prospective study material was composed of cDNA or gDNA derived from T cells, B-cell-depleted T cells, or PBMCs. A freely available public database, intended as a resource for researchers studying the immune response to SARS-CoV-2, is where the repertoires were released. A de-identified subject ID, COVID-19 status, age in years and sex were almost always included in the sample metadata. Subjects who had been exposed to COVID-19, were actively infected with it, or had recovered from it provided the deeply sampled blood TCRbeta repertoires that made up the dataset.

Results the study describes overall, beyond this receptor: The amount of clinical and demographic metadata varied by source and participant and was provided uncurated.

The table lists this clone with many counts. Its antigen remains undetermined. One base away there is no much larger clone; base qualities are not given. Additional DNA sequences in this sample encode the identical CDR3. In the prospective study, participants were about 18 to 89 years old, resided in about two dozen geographic areas of the United States, and were enrolled through a virtual design. In the prospective study, cohorts were assigned on the basis of participant-reported clinical history obtained from a screening survey and a study questionnaire. Exposed participants had been in contact with someone with a PCR-confirmed or clinician-diagnosed COVID-19 case within 2 weeks of study entry. Each participant in the prospective study had whole blood, serum and a nasopharyngeal or oropharyngeal swab collected by mobile phlebotomists. Over a roughly 2-month period, participants in the prospective study had the option of providing additional blood draws and questionnaires. Before DNA extraction, prospective study blood samples were shipped either frozen or at room temperature.

TCRbeta CDR3 regions were amplified from genomic DNA using the immunoSEQ Assay, a bias-controlled multiplex PCR. The paper's data handling went like this. Within the assay, amplification of reference gene primers was used to estimate how many nucleated cells each sample contained. Sequence reads were collapsed and filtered to measure the absolute abundance of every unique TCRbeta CDR3 rearrangement. For each sample, productive Simpson clonality was calculated by taking the square root of Simpson's diversity index across productive rearrangements. Entries here come from immuneACCESS through TCRdb and include only in-frame sequences with V and J called. Some clones fail to appear in such tables; in the studies checked, an unresolved V gene covers under half of the shortfall, and the cause of the remainder is unknown. The V and J calls and clone size were taken over from that table, and D and trimming were inferred from the DNA. The sample contains hundreds of thousands of clones, roughly 85% of them found a single time. In total, the top ten clones hold about 4.8% of the sample.

The sequenced sample consisted of PBMCs or T cells enriched from blood (not recorded which). This TCR derives from a woman between 50 and 59 years old who had been exposed to COVID-19.

The base sequence is TGCGCCAGCAGCCAAGATAATTGGAGCACCGGGGAGCTGTTTTTT. Its protein reads: CASSQDNWSTGELFF. The chain links TRBV4-3 with TRBJ2-2, with the D segment identity uncertain. Reading from cysteine to phenylalanine, the CDR3 counts 15 amino acids. The entry retains the CDR3 DNA only, 45 bases that are in frame from base 1. Between the V and J ends, shortened by 0 bases and 4 bases respectively, the junction contains 9 bases. Per the germline V gene, LGHNA is the CDR1 and YSLEER is the CDR2.